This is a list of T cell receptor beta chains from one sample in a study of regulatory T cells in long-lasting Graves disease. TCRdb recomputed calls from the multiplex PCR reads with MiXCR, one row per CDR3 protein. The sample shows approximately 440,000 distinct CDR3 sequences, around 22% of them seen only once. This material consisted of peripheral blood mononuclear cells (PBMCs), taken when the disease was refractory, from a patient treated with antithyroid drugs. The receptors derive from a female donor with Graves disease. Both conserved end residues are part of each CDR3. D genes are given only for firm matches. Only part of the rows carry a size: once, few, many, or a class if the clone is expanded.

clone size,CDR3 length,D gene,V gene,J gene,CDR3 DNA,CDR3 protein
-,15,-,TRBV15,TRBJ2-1,TGTGCCACCAGCAGAGTTGGGAGCTCCTACAATGAGCAGTTCTTC,CATSRVGSSYNEQFF
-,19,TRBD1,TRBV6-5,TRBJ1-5,TGTGCCAGCAGTTCCTTCCCGGGACAGCCTCCCTCTACTAGGCAGCCCCAGCATTTT,CASSSFPGQPPSTRQPQHF
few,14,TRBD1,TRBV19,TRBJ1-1,TGTGCCACAGGACAGGGAAACATGAACACTGAAGCTTTCTTT,CATGQGNMNTEAFF
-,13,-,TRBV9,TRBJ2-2,TGTGCCAGCAGCGTAGGTACTCTCGGGGAGCTGTTTTTT,CASSVGTLGELFF
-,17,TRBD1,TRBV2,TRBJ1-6,TGTGCCAGCAGTGAAGACCTCGCAGGGGGCTCGGGTTCACCCCTCCACTTT,CASSEDLAGGSGSPLHF
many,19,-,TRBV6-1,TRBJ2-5,TGTGCCAGCAGTGAAGCGGATAAGAGACAGAAAATCAAACAAGAGACCCAGTACTTC,CASSEADKRQKIKQETQYF
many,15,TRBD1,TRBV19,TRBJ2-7,TGTGCCAGTAGTATTCGGACAGGGCGATCCTACGAGCAGTACTTC,CASSIRTGRSYEQYF
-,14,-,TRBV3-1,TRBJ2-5,TGTGCCAGCAGCCAAGATGCACAGGTAGAGACCCAGTACTTC,CASSQDAQVETQYF
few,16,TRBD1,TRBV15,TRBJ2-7,TGTGCCACCAGCAGAGATCCCGGGACAGGGGCCTACGAGCAGTACTTC,CATSRDPGTGAYEQYF
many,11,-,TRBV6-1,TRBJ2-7,TGTGCCAGCACGGCCACCTACGAGCAGTACTTC,CASTATYEQYF
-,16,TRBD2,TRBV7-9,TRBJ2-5,TGTGCCAGCAGCTTAAGTAGCGGGAATTATCAAGAGACCCAGTACTTC,CASSLSSGNYQETQYF
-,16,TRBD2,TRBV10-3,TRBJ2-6,TGTGCCATCAGTGGGACTAGCGGTGGCGAAGCCAACGTCCTGACTTTC,CAISGTSGGEANVLTF
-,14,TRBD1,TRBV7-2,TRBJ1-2,TGTGCCAGCAGCTTAGGGGGACAGGGCCTTGGCTACACCTTC,CASSLGGQGLGYTF
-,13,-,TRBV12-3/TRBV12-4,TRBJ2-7,TGTGCCAGCAGTTCTAAGGCAACCTACGAGCAGTACTTC,CASSSKATYEQYF
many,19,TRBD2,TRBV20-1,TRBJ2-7,TGCAGTGCTAGAGTGTATGGGACTAGCGGGATCATCCCCTCATACGAGCAGTACTTC,CSARVYGTSGIIPSYEQYF
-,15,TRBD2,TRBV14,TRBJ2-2,TGTGCCAGCTGCTATAGCGGGAGAAGCTCCGGGGAGCTGTTTTTT,CASCYSGRSSGELFF
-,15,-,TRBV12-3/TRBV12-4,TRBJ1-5,TGTGCCAGCAGTCCGGGGGAGGGATCCAATCAGCCCCAGCATTTT,CASSPGEGSNQPQHF
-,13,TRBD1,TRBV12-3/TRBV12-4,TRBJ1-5,TGTGCCAGCACAGGACAGGGGGATCAGCCCCAGCATTTT,CASTGQGDQPQHF
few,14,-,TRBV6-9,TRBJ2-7,TGTGCCAGCAGTTCCCTAGCCGGAGGCTGGGAGCAGTACTTC,CASSSLAGGWEQYF
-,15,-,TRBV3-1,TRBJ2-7,TGTGCCAGCAGCCCGAAGCTTGGCAGGGTCTACGAGCAGTACTTC,CASSPKLGRVYEQYF
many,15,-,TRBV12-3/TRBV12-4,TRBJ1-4,TGTGCCAGCAGTTTAGCGTACCCGATGGGGGAAAAACTGTTTTTT,CASSLAYPMGEKLFF
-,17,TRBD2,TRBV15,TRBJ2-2,TGTGCCACCAGTTCTCCCGCTGGCGGGAGGAACACCGGGGAGCTGTTTTTT,CATSSPAGGRNTGELFF
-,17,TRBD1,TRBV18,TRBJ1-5,TGTGCCAGCTCATTCCGGGACAGTTCCTTTAGCAATCAGCCCCAGCATTTT,CASSFRDSSFSNQPQHF
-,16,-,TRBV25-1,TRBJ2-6,TGTGCCAGCAGTGAATTCGGGGGCTCTGGGGCCAACGTCCTGACTTTC,CASSEFGGSGANVLTF
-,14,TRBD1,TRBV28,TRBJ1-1,TGTGCCAGCAGTTCCGGGACAGGCAATCCTCAAGCTTTCTTT,CASSSGTGNPQAFF
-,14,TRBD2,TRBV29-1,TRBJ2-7,TGCAGCGTTGAAGATCTGGGACTAGGGGCCGAGCAGTACTTC,CSVEDLGLGAEQYF
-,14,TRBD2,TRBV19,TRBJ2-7,TGTGCCAGTAAACCCCCTGGCGGGAGTGACGAGCAGTACTTC,CASKPPGGSDEQYF
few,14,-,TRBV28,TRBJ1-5,TGTGCCAGCAGTTTATCAGGGAGGGCTCAGCCCCAGCATTTT,CASSLSGRAQPQHF
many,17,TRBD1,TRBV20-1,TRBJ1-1,TGCAGTGCTAGGCCGATAACCCAGGGGGGTTTGTACACTGAAGCTTTCTTT,CSARPITQGGLYTEAFF
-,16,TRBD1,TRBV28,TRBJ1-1,TGTGCCAGCAGTTTGGGGACAGGGGGCGTTCGTACTGAAGCTTTCTTT,CASSLGTGGVRTEAFF
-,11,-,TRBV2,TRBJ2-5,TGTGCCAGCTTGGTTCGAGAGACCCAGTACTTC,CASLVRETQYF